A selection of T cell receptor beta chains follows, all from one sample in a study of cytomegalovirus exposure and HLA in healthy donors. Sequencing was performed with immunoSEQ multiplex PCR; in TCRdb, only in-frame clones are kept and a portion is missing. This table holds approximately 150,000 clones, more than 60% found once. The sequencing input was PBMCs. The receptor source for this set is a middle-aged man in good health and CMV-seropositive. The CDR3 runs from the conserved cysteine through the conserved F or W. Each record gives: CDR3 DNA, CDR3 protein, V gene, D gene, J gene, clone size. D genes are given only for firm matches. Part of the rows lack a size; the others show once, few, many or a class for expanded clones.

cdr3_nt: TGCGCCAGCAGCCAAGGATCCCCGGGGATGAACACTGAAGCTTTCTTT
cdr3_aa: CASSQGSPGMNTEAFF
v_call: TRBV4-1
d_call: -
j_call: TRBJ1-1
clone_size: -

cdr3_nt: TGTGCCAGTAGTCCGCAGGGTATAAGCAATCAGCCCCAGCATTTT
cdr3_aa: CASSPQGISNQPQHF
v_call: TRBV19
d_call: -
j_call: TRBJ1-5
clone_size: -

cdr3_nt: TGTGCCAGCAGCTTCCGCCCGGGAGATGGCCACAATGAGCAGTTCTTC
cdr3_aa: CASSFRPGDGHNEQFF
v_call: TRBV11-2
d_call: -
j_call: TRBJ2-1
clone_size: -

cdr3_nt: TGCGCCAGCAGCCCGGGGACAGCTGCAGGCTACGAGCAGTACTTC
cdr3_aa: CASSPGTAAGYEQYF
v_call: TRBV5-1
d_call: TRBD1
j_call: TRBJ2-7
clone_size: -

cdr3_nt: TGCAGCGCTGGACAGGGCTTCGACGAGCAGTACTTC
cdr3_aa: CSAGQGFDEQYF
v_call: TRBV29-1
d_call: TRBD1
j_call: TRBJ2-7
clone_size: few

cdr3_nt: TGTGCCACGTCTTGGGGGAGCGGGGAGACCCAGTACTTC
cdr3_aa: CATSWGSGETQYF
v_call: TRBV7-9
d_call: -
j_call: TRBJ2-5
clone_size: once

cdr3_nt: TGTGCCAGCAGCAATAAACGGACAGGGGGGAGGATCAGTGGTCAGCCCCAGCATTTT
cdr3_aa: CASSNKRTGGRISGQPQHF
v_call: TRBV4-2
d_call: TRBD1
j_call: TRBJ1-5
clone_size: few

cdr3_nt: TGTGCCATCAGTGACCCGACTAGCGGGCTTCCTAAGGGGCAGTTCTTC
cdr3_aa: CAISDPTSGLPKGQFF
v_call: TRBV10-3
d_call: TRBD2
j_call: TRBJ2-1
clone_size: -

cdr3_nt: TGTGCCAGCAGATCCGGGACAGGGTCGGACGAGCAGTACTTC
cdr3_aa: CASRSGTGSDEQYF
v_call: TRBV5-6
d_call: TRBD1
j_call: TRBJ2-7
clone_size: -

cdr3_nt: TGTGCCAGCAGTTCTAGCGGGAGGTCCTACAATGAGCAGTTCTTC
cdr3_aa: CASSSSGRSYNEQFF
v_call: TRBV28
d_call: TRBD2
j_call: TRBJ2-1
clone_size: -

cdr3_nt: TGCGCCAGCAGCTTAAACTTCGGGTTAGCTTTCTTT
cdr3_aa: CASSLNFGLAFF
v_call: TRBV5-1
d_call: -
j_call: TRBJ1-1
clone_size: -

cdr3_nt: TGCGCCAGCAGCTTGGCCCTAGCGGGGGACACCGGGGAGCTGTTTTTT
cdr3_aa: CASSLALAGDTGELFF
v_call: TRBV5-1
d_call: TRBD2
j_call: TRBJ2-2
clone_size: -

cdr3_nt: TGTGCCACCAGCAGTCGCCAGGGTGGTTCCTACAATGAGCAGTTCTTC
cdr3_aa: CATSSRQGGSYNEQFF
v_call: TRBV15
d_call: -
j_call: TRBJ2-1
clone_size: -

cdr3_nt: TGTGCCAGTAGTCCCGAGAACTCCTACGAGCAGTACTTC
cdr3_aa: CASSPENSYEQYF
v_call: TRBV19
d_call: -
j_call: TRBJ2-7
clone_size: once

cdr3_nt: TGTGCCATCAGTGATGGACTAGCCAGCTCCTACAATGAGCAGTTCTTC
cdr3_aa: CAISDGLASSYNEQFF
v_call: TRBV10-3
d_call: TRBD2
j_call: TRBJ2-1
clone_size: -

cdr3_nt: TGTGCCAGCAGTTCTCCCGGGACAGGGTGGTGGTTCTTC
cdr3_aa: CASSSPGTGWWFF
v_call: TRBV6-6
d_call: TRBD1
j_call: TRBJ2-1
clone_size: -

cdr3_nt: TGCGCCAGCAGTCAATCGCTACAGAAAATCACTGAAGCTTTCTTT
cdr3_aa: CASSQSLQKITEAFF
v_call: TRBV23-1
d_call: -
j_call: TRBJ1-1
clone_size: once

cdr3_nt: TGCGCCAGCAGCCTTGGTCCACAGGGGACCGACCAAGAGACCCAGTACTTC
cdr3_aa: CASSLGPQGTDQETQYF
v_call: TRBV5-1
d_call: TRBD1
j_call: TRBJ2-5
clone_size: -

cdr3_nt: TGTGCCAGCAGCACTGAAACGGGGAGAGGTACCGATGAGACCCAGTACTTC
cdr3_aa: CASSTETGRGTDETQYF
v_call: TRBV21-1
d_call: -
j_call: TRBJ2-5
clone_size: -

cdr3_nt: TGTGCCAGCAGCTTAGTTATCGGGGGAACTAGGGAGCAGTACTTC
cdr3_aa: CASSLVIGGTREQYF
v_call: TRBV11-2
d_call: -
j_call: TRBJ2-7
clone_size: -

cdr3_nt: TGTGCCAGCAGCGTCCAGGTCGCAGAACCCACCGGGGAGCTGTTTTTT
cdr3_aa: CASSVQVAEPTGELFF
v_call: TRBV9
d_call: -
j_call: TRBJ2-2
clone_size: -

cdr3_nt: TGTGCCAGCAGCTTGGGGGGACAGGGTAATACAGATACGCAGTATTTT
cdr3_aa: CASSLGGQGNTDTQYF
v_call: TRBV5-6
d_call: TRBD1
j_call: TRBJ2-3
clone_size: once

cdr3_nt: TGTGCCAGCAGCTTAGGGACAGCGAGCTCCTACAATGAGCAGTTCTTC
cdr3_aa: CASSLGTASSYNEQFF
v_call: TRBV7-2
d_call: -
j_call: TRBJ2-1
clone_size: few

cdr3_nt: TGTGCCAGCAGCACCTTAGCGGGAGGACTTCCTTATACGCAGTATTTT
cdr3_aa: CASSTLAGGLPYTQYF
v_call: TRBV5-6
d_call: TRBD2
j_call: TRBJ2-3
clone_size: few

cdr3_nt: TGTGCCAGCAGCTTGGGGACAGGGAAGGAGACCCAGTACTTC
cdr3_aa: CASSLGTGKETQYF
v_call: TRBV5-4
d_call: TRBD1
j_call: TRBJ2-5
clone_size: -

cdr3_nt: TGCAGCGTCTCTACGGGGAACACTGAAGCTTTCTTT
cdr3_aa: CSVSTGNTEAFF
v_call: TRBV29-1
d_call: -
j_call: TRBJ1-1
clone_size: -

cdr3_nt: TGTGCCATCAGAAAGGACAGGGCCTACGAGCAGTACTTC
cdr3_aa: CAIRKDRAYEQYF
v_call: TRBV10-3
d_call: TRBD1
j_call: TRBJ2-7
clone_size: few

cdr3_nt: TGTGCCAGCAGCGTAGGTGGGACAGGGGTTTCCGAGCAGTACTTC
cdr3_aa: CASSVGGTGVSEQYF
v_call: TRBV9
d_call: TRBD1
j_call: TRBJ2-7
clone_size: -

cdr3_nt: TGCGCCAGCCGAAGACTAGCGGGAGAAACCGGGGAGCTGTTTTTT
cdr3_aa: CASRRLAGETGELFF
v_call: TRBV5-1
d_call: TRBD2
j_call: TRBJ2-2
clone_size: -

cdr3_nt: TGCGCCAGCAGCCAAGATGTGGGCCCCGCTTCGCCCCAGCATTTT
cdr3_aa: CASSQDVGPASPQHF
v_call: TRBV4-1
d_call: -
j_call: TRBJ1-5
clone_size: -

cdr3_nt: TGCGCCAGCAGCCAAGGACTAGCGGGAATCAATGAGCAGTTCTTC
cdr3_aa: CASSQGLAGINEQFF
v_call: TRBV4-1
d_call: TRBD2
j_call: TRBJ2-1
clone_size: -

cdr3_nt: TGTGCCAGCAGTTGGCAGTACGAGCAGTACTTC
cdr3_aa: CASSWQYEQYF
v_call: TRBV28
d_call: -
j_call: TRBJ2-7
clone_size: -

cdr3_nt: TGTGCCAGCAGCTTGGGGCTGGTGGGCCTCAATGAGCAGTTCTTC
cdr3_aa: CASSLGLVGLNEQFF
v_call: TRBV5-8
d_call: -
j_call: TRBJ2-1
clone_size: few

cdr3_nt: TGCGCCAGCAGCTTGCGGGAGTCCGGGGAGCTGTTTTTT
cdr3_aa: CASSLRESGELFF
v_call: TRBV5-1
d_call: -
j_call: TRBJ2-2
clone_size: -

cdr3_nt: TGTGCCAGCAGCCAAGATTTACAGGGGGTTGATGGCTACACCTTC
cdr3_aa: CASSQDLQGVDGYTF
v_call: TRBV14
d_call: TRBD1
j_call: TRBJ1-2
clone_size: -

cdr3_nt: TGTGCCAGCAAAGGCTCAGAGACAGGGGGTGGCTACACCTTC
cdr3_aa: CASKGSETGGGYTF
v_call: TRBV7-9
d_call: TRBD1
j_call: TRBJ1-2
clone_size: -

cdr3_nt: TGTGCCAGCAGCGCTGGAGGGGATCAGCCCCAGCATTTT
cdr3_aa: CASSAGGDQPQHF
v_call: TRBV5-4
d_call: -
j_call: TRBJ1-5
clone_size: -

cdr3_nt: TGTTCCAGCAGCTTCTCCGAGACCCAGTACTTC
cdr3_aa: CSSSFSETQYF
v_call: TRBV7-9
d_call: -
j_call: TRBJ2-5
clone_size: -

cdr3_nt: TGTGCCAGCAGCGAACAGGGGGCCAGGTATGGCTACACCTTC
cdr3_aa: CASSEQGARYGYTF
v_call: TRBV2
d_call: TRBD1
j_call: TRBJ1-2
clone_size: -

cdr3_nt: TGTGCCAGCGGGGGGACAGAAAAAAACATTCAGTACTTC
cdr3_aa: CASGGTEKNIQYF
v_call: TRBV2
d_call: -
j_call: TRBJ2-4
clone_size: -

cdr3_nt: TGTGCCAGCTCACGCCTAGCGGGATCTCAAGATACGCAGTATTTT
cdr3_aa: CASSRLAGSQDTQYF
v_call: TRBV18
d_call: TRBD2
j_call: TRBJ2-3
clone_size: -

cdr3_nt: TGTGCCAGCAGCTTAGGCCCAGTCCAGGGCGGAAGCTCCTATAATTCACCCCTCCACTTT
cdr3_aa: CASSLGPVQGGSSYNSPLHF
v_call: TRBV13
d_call: -
j_call: TRBJ1-6
clone_size: -

cdr3_nt: TGTGCCAGTTCTCTTGCAGGGATGAACACTGAAGCTTTCTTT
cdr3_aa: CASSLAGMNTEAFF
v_call: TRBV19
d_call: -
j_call: TRBJ1-1
clone_size: -

cdr3_nt: TGCGCCAGCAGCCAAGATCCCGGGGGAGGAGGCGAGCAGTACTTC
cdr3_aa: CASSQDPGGGGEQYF
v_call: TRBV4-1
d_call: -
j_call: TRBJ2-7
clone_size: once

cdr3_nt: TGTGCCAGCAGCTCCGCGGGGTCCCCTCTCACAGATACGCAGTATTTT
cdr3_aa: CASSSAGSPLTDTQYF
v_call: TRBV28
d_call: -
j_call: TRBJ2-3
clone_size: -

cdr3_nt: TGTGCCAGCAGCTTACGACTAGCGGGAGGTTGGGGTGAGCAGTTCTTC
cdr3_aa: CASSLRLAGGWGEQFF
v_call: TRBV11-2
d_call: TRBD2
j_call: TRBJ2-1
clone_size: -

cdr3_nt: TGTGCCAGCAGCTCAAGACTAGTATCCCACGAGCAGTACTTC
cdr3_aa: CASSSRLVSHEQYF
v_call: TRBV7-2
d_call: -
j_call: TRBJ2-7
clone_size: -

cdr3_nt: TGTGCCAGCAGCTTATCTTCTAGCGGGTACAATGAGCAGTTCTTC
cdr3_aa: CASSLSSSGYNEQFF
v_call: TRBV7-2
d_call: TRBD2
j_call: TRBJ2-1
clone_size: once

cdr3_nt: TGTGCCAGCAGCTTTACCCCCGGACTTGGTACTGAAGCTTTCTTT
cdr3_aa: CASSFTPGLGTEAFF
v_call: TRBV7-9
d_call: -
j_call: TRBJ1-1
clone_size: -

cdr3_nt: TGTTCCAGCAGCTCGGGAATTGTGGAGACCCAGTACTTC
cdr3_aa: CSSSSGIVETQYF
v_call: TRBV7-9
d_call: -
j_call: TRBJ2-5
clone_size: -

cdr3_nt: TGTGCCAGCAGTTACGCCGGGGGGAGTACGCAGTATTTT
cdr3_aa: CASSYAGGSTQYF
v_call: TRBV6-5
d_call: TRBD2
j_call: TRBJ2-3
clone_size: -

cdr3_nt: TGTGCCGCCAGCGACGGTAGACCGGAAGCTTTCTTT
cdr3_aa: CAASDGRPEAFF
v_call: TRBV6-5
d_call: -
j_call: TRBJ1-1
clone_size: -

cdr3_nt: TGTGCCATCAGTGAGTCGGGGCTCGCCTATGGCTACACCTTC
cdr3_aa: CAISESGLAYGYTF
v_call: TRBV10-3
d_call: -
j_call: TRBJ1-2
clone_size: once

cdr3_nt: TGTGCCAGCAGCCCCGGGGGGGGGAGAGGGGGCTACGAGCAGTACTTC
cdr3_aa: CASSPGGGRGGYEQYF
v_call: TRBV7-2
d_call: TRBD2
j_call: TRBJ2-7
clone_size: -

cdr3_nt: TGTGCCAGCATCTCAGGACAGTCCGAGCAGTACTTC
cdr3_aa: CASISGQSEQYF
v_call: TRBV28
d_call: -
j_call: TRBJ2-7
clone_size: -

cdr3_nt: TGTGCCAGCCCCCGGGACTCCACGGTACGGGAGCAGTACTTC
cdr3_aa: CASPRDSTVREQYF
v_call: TRBV14
d_call: -
j_call: TRBJ2-7
clone_size: -